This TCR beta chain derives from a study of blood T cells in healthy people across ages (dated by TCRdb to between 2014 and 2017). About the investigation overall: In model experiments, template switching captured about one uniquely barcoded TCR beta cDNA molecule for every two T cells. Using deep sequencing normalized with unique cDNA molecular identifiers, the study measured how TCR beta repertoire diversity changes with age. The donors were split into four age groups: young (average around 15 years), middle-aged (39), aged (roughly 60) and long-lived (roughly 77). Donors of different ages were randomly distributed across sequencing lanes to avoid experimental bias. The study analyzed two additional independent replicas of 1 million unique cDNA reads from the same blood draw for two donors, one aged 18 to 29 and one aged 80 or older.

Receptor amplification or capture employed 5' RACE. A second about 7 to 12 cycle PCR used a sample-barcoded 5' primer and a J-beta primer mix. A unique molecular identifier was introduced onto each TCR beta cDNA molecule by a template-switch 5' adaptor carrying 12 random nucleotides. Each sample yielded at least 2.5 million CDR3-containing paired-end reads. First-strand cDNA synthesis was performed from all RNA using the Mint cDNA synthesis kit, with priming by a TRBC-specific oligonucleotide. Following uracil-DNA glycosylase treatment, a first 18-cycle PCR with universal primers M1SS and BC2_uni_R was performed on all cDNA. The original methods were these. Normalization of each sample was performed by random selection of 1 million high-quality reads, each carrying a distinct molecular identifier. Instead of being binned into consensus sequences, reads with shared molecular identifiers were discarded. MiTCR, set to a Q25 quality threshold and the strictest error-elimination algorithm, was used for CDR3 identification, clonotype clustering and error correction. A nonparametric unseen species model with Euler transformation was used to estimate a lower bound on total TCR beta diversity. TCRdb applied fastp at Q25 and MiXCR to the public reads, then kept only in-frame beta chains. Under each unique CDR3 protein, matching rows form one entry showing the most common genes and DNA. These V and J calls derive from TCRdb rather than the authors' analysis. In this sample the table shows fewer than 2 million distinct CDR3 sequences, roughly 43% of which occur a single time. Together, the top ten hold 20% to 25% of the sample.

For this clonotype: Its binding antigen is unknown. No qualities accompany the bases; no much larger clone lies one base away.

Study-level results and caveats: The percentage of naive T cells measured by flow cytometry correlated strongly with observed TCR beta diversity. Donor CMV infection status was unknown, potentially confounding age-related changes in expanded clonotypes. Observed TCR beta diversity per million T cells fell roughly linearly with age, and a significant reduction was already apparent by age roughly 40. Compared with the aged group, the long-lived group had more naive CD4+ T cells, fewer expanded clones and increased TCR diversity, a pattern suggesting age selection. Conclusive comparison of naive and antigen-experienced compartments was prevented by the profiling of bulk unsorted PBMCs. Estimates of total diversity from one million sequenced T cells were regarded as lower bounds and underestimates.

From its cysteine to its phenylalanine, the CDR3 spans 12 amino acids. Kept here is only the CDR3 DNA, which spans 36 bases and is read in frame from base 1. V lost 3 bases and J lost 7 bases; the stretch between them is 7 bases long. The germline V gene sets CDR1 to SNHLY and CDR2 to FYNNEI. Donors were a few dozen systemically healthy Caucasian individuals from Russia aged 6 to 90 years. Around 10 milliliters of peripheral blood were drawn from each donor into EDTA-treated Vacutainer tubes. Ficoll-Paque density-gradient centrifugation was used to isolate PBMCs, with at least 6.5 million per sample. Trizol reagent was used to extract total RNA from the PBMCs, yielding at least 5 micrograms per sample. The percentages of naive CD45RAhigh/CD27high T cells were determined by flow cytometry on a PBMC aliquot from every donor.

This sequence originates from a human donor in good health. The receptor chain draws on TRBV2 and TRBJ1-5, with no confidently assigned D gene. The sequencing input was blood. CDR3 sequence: CASSEEPQPQHF. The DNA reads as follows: TGTGCCAGCAGTGAGGAGCCACAGCCCCAGCATTTT. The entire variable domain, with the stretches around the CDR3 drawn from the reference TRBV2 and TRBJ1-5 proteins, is EPEVTQTPSHQVTQMGQEVILRCVPISNHLYFYWYRQILGQKVEFLVSFYNNEISEKSEIFDDQFSVERPDGSNFTLKIRSTKLEDSAMYFCASSEEPQPQHFGDGTRLSIL.